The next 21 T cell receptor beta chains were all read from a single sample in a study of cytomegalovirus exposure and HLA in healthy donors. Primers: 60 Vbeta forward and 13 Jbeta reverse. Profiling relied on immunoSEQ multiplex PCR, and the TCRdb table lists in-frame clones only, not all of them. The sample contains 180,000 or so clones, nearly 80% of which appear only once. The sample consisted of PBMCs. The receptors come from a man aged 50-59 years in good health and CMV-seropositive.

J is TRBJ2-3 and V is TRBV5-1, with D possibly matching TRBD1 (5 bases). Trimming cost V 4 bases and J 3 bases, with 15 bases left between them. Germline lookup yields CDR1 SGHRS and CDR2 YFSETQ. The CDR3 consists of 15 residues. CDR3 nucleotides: TGCGCCAGCAGCCTACAGGAACCCTTAACAGATACGCAGTATTTT. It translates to CASSLQEPLTDTQYF.

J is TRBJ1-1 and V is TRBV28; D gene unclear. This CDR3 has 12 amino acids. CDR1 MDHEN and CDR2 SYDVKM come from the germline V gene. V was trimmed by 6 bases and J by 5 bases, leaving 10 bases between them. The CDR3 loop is CASRGPGTEAFF. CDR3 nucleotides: TGTGCCAGCAGGGGCCCGGGGACTGAAGCTTTCTTT.

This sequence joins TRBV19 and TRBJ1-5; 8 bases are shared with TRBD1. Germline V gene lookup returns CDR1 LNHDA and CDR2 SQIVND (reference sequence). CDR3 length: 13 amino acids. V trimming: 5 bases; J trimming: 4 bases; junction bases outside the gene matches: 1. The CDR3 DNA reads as TGTGCCAGTAGTGGGACAGGAAATCAGCCCCAGCATTTT. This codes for CASSGTGNQPQHF.

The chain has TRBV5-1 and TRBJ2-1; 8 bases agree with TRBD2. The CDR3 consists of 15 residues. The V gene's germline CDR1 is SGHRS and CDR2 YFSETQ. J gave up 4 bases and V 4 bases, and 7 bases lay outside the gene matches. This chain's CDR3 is CASSPSGGYYNEQFF. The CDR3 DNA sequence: TGCGCCAGCAGCCCCAGCGGGGGCTATTACAATGAGCAGTTCTTC.

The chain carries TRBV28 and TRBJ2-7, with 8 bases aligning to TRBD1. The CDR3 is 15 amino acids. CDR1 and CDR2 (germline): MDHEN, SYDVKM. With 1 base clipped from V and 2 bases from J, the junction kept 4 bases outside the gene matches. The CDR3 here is CASSLLTGVPYEQYF. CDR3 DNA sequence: TGTGCCAGCAGTTTATTGACAGGGGTACCCTACGAGCAGTACTTC. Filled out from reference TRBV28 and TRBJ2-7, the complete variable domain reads DVKVTQSSRYLVKRTGEKVFLECVQDMDHENMFWYRQDPGLGLRLIYFSYDVKMKEKGDIPEGYSVSREKKERFSLILESASTNQTSMYLCASSLLTGVPYEQYFGPGTRLTVT.

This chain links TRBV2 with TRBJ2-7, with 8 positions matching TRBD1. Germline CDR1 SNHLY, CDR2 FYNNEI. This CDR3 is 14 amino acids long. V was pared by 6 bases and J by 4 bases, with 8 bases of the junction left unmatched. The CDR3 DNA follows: TGTGCCAGCAGGCGGGACAGGCTTTTGTACGAGCAGTACGTC. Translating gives CASRRDRLLYEQYV.

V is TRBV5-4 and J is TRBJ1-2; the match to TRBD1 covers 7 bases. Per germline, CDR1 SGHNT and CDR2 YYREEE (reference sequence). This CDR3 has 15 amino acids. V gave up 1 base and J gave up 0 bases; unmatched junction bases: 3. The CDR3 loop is CASSLLGQPNYGYTF. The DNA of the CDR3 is TGTGCCAGCAGCTTGTTGGGACAGCCTAACTATGGCTACACCTTC.

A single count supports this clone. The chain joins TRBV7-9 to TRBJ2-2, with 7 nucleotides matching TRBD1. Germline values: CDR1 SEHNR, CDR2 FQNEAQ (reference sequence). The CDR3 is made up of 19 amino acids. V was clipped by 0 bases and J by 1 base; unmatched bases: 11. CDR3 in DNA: TGTGCCAGCAGCTTAGCCAACATAGTGGGACAGATGAACACCGGGGAGCTGTTTTTT. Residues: CASSLANIVGQMNTGELFF.

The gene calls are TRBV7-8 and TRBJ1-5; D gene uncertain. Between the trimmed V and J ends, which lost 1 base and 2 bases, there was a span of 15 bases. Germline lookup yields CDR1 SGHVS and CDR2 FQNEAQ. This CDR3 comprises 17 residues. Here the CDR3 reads CASSLDPPSGGNQPQHF. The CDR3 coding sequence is TGTGCCAGCAGCTTAGATCCCCCTAGTGGCGGCAATCAGCCCCAGCATTTT.

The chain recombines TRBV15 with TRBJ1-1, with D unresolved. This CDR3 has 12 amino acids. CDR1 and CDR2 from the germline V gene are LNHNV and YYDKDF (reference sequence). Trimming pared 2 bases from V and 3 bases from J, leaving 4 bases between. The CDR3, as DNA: TGTGCCACCAGCAGACGAGACACTGAAGCTTTCTTT. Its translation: CATSRRDTEAFF.

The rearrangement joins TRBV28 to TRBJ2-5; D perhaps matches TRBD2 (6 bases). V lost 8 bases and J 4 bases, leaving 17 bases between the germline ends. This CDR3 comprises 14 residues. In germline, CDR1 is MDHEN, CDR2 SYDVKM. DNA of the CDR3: TGTGCCAGCTTCGATTGGAGGGTGGGAGAGACCCAGTACTTC. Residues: CASFDWRVGETQYF.

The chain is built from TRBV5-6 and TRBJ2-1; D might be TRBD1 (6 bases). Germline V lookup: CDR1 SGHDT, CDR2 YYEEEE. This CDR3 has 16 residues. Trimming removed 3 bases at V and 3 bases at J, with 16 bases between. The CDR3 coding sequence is TGTGCCAGCAGCTGGGGCGCAGGGGAGTACTACAATGAGCAGTTCTTC. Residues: CASSWGAGEYYNEQFF.

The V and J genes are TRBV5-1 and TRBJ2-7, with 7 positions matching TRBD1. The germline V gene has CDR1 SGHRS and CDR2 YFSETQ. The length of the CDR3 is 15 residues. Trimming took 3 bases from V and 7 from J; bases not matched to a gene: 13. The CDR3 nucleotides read TGCGCCAGCAGCTCATACCGGGACAGCAAGCCTGAGCAGTACTTC. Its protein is CASSSYRDSKPEQYF.

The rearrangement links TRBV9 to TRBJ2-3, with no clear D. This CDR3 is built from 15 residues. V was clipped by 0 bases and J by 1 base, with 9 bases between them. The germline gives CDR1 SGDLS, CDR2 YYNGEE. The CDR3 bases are TGTGCCAGCAGCGTAGCTGGCGCGGGCACAGATACGCAGTATTTT. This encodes CASSVAGAGTDTQYF.

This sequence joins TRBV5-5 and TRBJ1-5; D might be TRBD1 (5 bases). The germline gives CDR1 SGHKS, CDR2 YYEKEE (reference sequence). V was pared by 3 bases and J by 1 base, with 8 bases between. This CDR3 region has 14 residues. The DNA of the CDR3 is TGTGCCAGCAGCTCAAGACAGAGCAATCAGCCCCAGCATTTT. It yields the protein CASSSRQSNQPQHF.

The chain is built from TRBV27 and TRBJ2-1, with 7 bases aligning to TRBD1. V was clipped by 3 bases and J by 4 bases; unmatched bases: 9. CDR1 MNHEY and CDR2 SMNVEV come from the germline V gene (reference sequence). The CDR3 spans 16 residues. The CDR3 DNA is TGTGCCAGCAGTTTTAGGACAGGTAGAGCTTACAATGAGCAGTTCTTC. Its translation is CASSFRTGRAYNEQFF.

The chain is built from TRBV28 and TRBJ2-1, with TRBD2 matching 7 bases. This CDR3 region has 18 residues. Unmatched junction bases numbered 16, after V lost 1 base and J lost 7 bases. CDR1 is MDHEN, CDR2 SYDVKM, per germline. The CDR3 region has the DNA TGTGCCAGCAGTTTATCTGGGCCTCGACTAGCACGACTTAATGAGCAGTTCTTC. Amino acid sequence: CASSLSGPRLARLNEQFF.

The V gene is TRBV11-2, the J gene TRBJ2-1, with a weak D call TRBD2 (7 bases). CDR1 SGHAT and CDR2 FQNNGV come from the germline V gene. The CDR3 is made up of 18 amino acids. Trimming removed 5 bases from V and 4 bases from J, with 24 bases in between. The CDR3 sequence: CASSQPARGPKSYNEQFF. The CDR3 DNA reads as TGTGCCAGCAGCCAGCCGGCGCGGGGGCCAAAATCTTACAATGAGCAGTTCTTC.

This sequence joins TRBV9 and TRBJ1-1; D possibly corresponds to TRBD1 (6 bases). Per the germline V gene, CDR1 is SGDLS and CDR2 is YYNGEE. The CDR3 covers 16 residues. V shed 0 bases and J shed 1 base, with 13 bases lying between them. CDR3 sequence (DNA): TGTGCCAGCAGCGTAGGCCCACTGGGGGCGAACACTGAAGCTTTCTTT. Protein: CASSVGPLGANTEAFF.

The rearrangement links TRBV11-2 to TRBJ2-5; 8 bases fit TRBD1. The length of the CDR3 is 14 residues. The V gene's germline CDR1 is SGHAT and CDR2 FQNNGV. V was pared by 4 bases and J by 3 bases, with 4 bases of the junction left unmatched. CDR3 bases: TGTGCCAGCAGCTACTTGGACAGGGAAGAGACCCAGTACTTC. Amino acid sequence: CASSYLDREETQYF.

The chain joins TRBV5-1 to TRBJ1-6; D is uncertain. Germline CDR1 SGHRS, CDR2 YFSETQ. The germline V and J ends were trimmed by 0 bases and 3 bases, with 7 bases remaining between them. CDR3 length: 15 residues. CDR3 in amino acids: CASSLDGDYNSPLHF. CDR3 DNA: TGCGCCAGCAGCTTGGACGGAGACTATAATTCACCCCTCCACTTT.